This record covers a single TCR beta chain. These data originate in a study of blood T cell repertoires in COVID-19. Study in general: Samples came from the United States, Italy and Spain, spanning acute and convalescent COVID-19. Sources were T cells, B-cell-depleted T cells, or PBMCs; the material itself was cDNA or gDNA.

V lost 3 bases, J lost 10 bases, and 6 bases stayed unmatched. The CDR3 runs to 14 residues. Germline V gene sequence: CDR1 SGHVS, CDR2 FQNEAQ. As processed by the authors: By means of reference gene primer amplification, nucleated cell counts were estimated. The data were produced by immunoSEQ multiplex PCR, yet TCRdb's version contains in-frame clones alone and is incomplete. For V, J and clone size, that table is used; D and trimming come from the DNA. The data contain around 97,000 clones, about 87% of them seen just once; the ten biggest clones take up around 13%. This clonotype was obtained from a human donor in a cohort sampled during active or convalescent COVID-19. This chain joins TRBV7-8 and TRBJ2-1; 10 bases line up with TRBD2. The specimen was peripheral blood. DNA for the CDR3: TGTGCCAGCAGCTTCTCTAGCGGGGGAGGGGAGCAGTTCTTC. Translated: CASSFSSGGGEQFF.